These T cell receptor beta chains were read from a single sample in a study of cytomegalovirus exposure and HLA in healthy donors. The table came from immunoSEQ multiplex PCR; TCRdb's copy has only in-frame clones and leaves some out. This sample has approximately 130,000 clones; around four fifths occur once, and the top ten carry 1.1% to 1.5%. Sequencing was done on a sample of PBMCs. These TCRs come from a woman in her thirties or forties in good health and CMV-seronegative. The CDR3 runs from the conserved cysteine through the conserved F or W. D genes are given only for firm matches. A row's size may be missing; if present it is once, few, many or a size class.

V: TRBV13
size: .
J: TRBJ2-1
D: .
CDR3: CASSQSGFGANEQFF
DNA: TGTGCCAGCAGCCAAAGCGGGTTCGGGGCTAATGAGCAGTTCTTC

V: TRBV27
size: .
J: TRBJ1-2
D: TRBD1
CDR3: CASSSPKGGHGYTF
DNA: TGTGCCAGCAGTTCCCCAAAAGGGGGCCATGGCTACACCTTC

V: TRBV9
size: .
J: TRBJ2-7
D: TRBD2
CDR3: CASSRGGTSFYEQYF
DNA: TGTGCCAGCAGCCGAGGGGGGACTAGTTTCTACGAGCAGTACTTC

V: TRBV5-8
size: .
J: TRBJ1-2
D: TRBD1
CDR3: CASSFGTGGVGYTF
DNA: TGTGCCAGCAGCTTCGGGACAGGGGGCGTTGGCTACACCTTC

V: TRBV7-2
size: .
J: TRBJ1-4
D: .
CDR3: CASSLNRAEKLFF
DNA: TGTGCCAGCAGCTTGAACAGGGCTGAAAAACTGTTTTTT

V: TRBV4-3
size: .
J: TRBJ2-5
D: TRBD2
CDR3: CASSQAGGRETQYF
DNA: TGCGCCAGCAGCCAAGCGGGGGGTAGAGAGACCCAGTACTTC

V: TRBV6-1
size: .
J: TRBJ1-2
D: .
CDR3: CASSEGVRQIYNYGYTF
DNA: TGTGCCAGCAGTGAAGGGGTAAGACAGATCTATAACTATGGCTACACCTTC

V: TRBV18
size: .
J: TRBJ1-1
D: .
CDR3: CASSPGRGATEAFF
DNA: TGTGCCAGCTCCCCAGGGCGGGGGGCCACTGAAGCTTTCTTT

V: TRBV28
size: once
J: TRBJ1-2
D: .
CDR3: CASSFPGRGRYGYTF
DNA: TGTGCCAGCAGTTTTCCCGGGCGGGGTCGGTATGGCTACACCTTC

V: TRBV27
size: .
J: TRBJ2-7
D: .
CDR3: CASGQFEVYF
DNA: TGTGCCAGCGGCCAATTTGAGGTTTACTTC

V: TRBV7-3
size: .
J: TRBJ2-6
D: .
CDR3: CASSPHPSGSLSGANVLTF
DNA: TGTGCCAGCAGTCCTCATCCTTCAGGGTCCCTCTCTGGGGCCAACGTCCTGACTTTC

V: TRBV6-1
size: .
J: TRBJ2-4
D: .
CDR3: CASSEVRTIQYF
DNA: TGTGCCAGCAGTGAAGTTCGTACTATTCAGTACTTC

V: TRBV18
size: .
J: TRBJ2-5
D: .
CDR3: CASSPVWGDETQYF
DNA: TGTGCCAGCTCACCAGTATGGGGGGATGAGACCCAGTACTTC

V: TRBV5-4
size: .
J: TRBJ1-3
D: .
CDR3: CASSVPSIYF
DNA: TGTGCCAGCAGCGTCCCATCCATATATTTT

V: TRBV4-3
size: .
J: TRBJ1-2
D: TRBD1
CDR3: CASSQEGTGGSSYNYGYTF
DNA: TGCGCCAGCAGCCAAGAGGGAACAGGGGGTTCTTCTTATAACTATGGCTACACCTTC

V: TRBV13
size: .
J: TRBJ2-5
D: TRBD2
CDR3: CASRAGGYQETQYF
DNA: TGTGCCAGCAGGGCGGGGGGATACCAAGAGACCCAGTACTTC

V: TRBV6-1
size: few
J: TRBJ2-7
D: TRBD1
CDR3: CARAQDRGSYEQYF
DNA: TGTGCCAGGGCGCAGGACAGGGGCTCCTACGAGCAGTACTTC

V: TRBV6-1
size: .
J: TRBJ2-7
D: .
CDR3: CASSGTRAFQYF
DNA: TGTGCCAGCAGTGGAACCAGGGCCTTTCAGTACTTC

V: TRBV30
size: .
J: TRBJ2-3
D: TRBD2
CDR3: CAWSPRGRGGRDTQYF
DNA: TGTGCCTGGAGTCCAAGGGGGCGGGGGGGCCGAGATACGCAGTATTTT

V: TRBV28
size: .
J: TRBJ1-2
D: TRBD1
CDR3: CASSLTPLGATGGAFYTF
DNA: TGTGCCAGCAGTTTAACCCCCTTGGGGGCGACAGGGGGCGCATTTTACACCTTC

V: TRBV10-3
size: few
J: TRBJ2-6
D: TRBD1
CDR3: CAISDRDSYSGANVLTF
DNA: TGTGCCATCAGTGATAGGGACAGCTACTCTGGGGCCAACGTCCTGACTTTC

V: TRBV9
size: .
J: TRBJ1-2
D: .
CDR3: CASSVDWKGGYTF
DNA: TGTGCCAGCAGCGTAGATTGGAAGGGGGGCTACACCTTC